Reported below is one T cell receptor beta chain. Full-length variable regions came from constant-region reverse primers plus semi-nested Nested Universal Primer A PCR. MiXCR was run by TCRdb on the 5' RACE reads, yielding one entry per CDR3 protein. This repertoire shows around 50,000 distinct CDR3 sequences, 15% to 20% found once; its top ten account for over 2%. Germline V lookup: CDR1 ENHRY, CDR2 SYGVKD. The CDR3 extends over 15 amino acids. Trimming took off 3 bases at V and 6 bases at J, with 17 bases between the two ends. Specimen: naive CD4+ T cells sorted from blood. Subset noted: naive CD4+ T cells, CD4+CD45RA+CD25-. This receptor was obtained from a female donor with breast cancer. The chain is built from TRBV10-3 and TRBJ1-2, with a tentative D call TRBD1 (5 bases). The CDR3 here is CAISDIGGGEDGYTF. The DNA for the CDR3 is TGTGCCATCAGTGATATCGGTGGGGGAGAGGATGGCTACACCTTC.